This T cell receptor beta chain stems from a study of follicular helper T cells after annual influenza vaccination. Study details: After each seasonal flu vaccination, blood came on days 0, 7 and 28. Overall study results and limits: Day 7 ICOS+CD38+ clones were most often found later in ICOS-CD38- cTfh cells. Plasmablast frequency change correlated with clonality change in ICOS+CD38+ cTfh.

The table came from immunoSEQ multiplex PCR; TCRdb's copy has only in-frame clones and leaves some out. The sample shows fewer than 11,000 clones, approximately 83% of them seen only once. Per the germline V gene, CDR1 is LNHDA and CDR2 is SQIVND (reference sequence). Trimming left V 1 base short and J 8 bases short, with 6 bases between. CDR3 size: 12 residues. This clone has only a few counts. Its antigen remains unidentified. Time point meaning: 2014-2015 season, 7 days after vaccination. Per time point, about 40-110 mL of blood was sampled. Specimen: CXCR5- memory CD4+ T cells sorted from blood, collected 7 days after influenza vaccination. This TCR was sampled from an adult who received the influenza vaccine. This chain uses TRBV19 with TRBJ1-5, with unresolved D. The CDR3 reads CASSIAGEPQHF. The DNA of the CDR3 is TGTGCCAGTAGTATAGCAGGAGAGCCCCAGCATTTT.